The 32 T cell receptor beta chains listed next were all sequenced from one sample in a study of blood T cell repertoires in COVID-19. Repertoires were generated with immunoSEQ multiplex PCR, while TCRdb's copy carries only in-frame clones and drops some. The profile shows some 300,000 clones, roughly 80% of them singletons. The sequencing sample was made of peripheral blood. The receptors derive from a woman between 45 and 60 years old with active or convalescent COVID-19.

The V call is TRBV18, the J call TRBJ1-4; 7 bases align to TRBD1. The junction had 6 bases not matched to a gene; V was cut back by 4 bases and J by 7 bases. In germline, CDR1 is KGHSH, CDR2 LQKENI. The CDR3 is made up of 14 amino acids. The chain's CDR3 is CASSLQGGGEKLFF. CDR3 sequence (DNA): TGTGCCAGCTCACTTCAGGGGGGCGGTGAAAAACTGTTTTTT.

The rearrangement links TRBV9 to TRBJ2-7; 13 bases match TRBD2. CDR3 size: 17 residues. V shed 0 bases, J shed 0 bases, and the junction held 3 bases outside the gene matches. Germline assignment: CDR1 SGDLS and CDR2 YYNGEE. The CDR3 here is CASSVGTSGRGSYEQYF. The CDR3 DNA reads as TGTGCCAGCAGCGTAGGGACTAGCGGGAGAGGCTCCTACGAGCAGTACTTC.

The CDR3 region has the DNA TGTGCCAGTAGTCTCGGGGGAAACACTGAAGCTTTCTTT. This gives the protein CASSLGGNTEAFF. The chain combines TRBV19 with TRBJ1-1, with D possibly TRBD1 on 5 matching bases. Germline loops: CDR1 LNHDA, CDR2 SQIVND (reference sequence). V lost 5 bases and J 2 bases, leaving 9 bases between the germline ends. The CDR3 is 13 amino acids.

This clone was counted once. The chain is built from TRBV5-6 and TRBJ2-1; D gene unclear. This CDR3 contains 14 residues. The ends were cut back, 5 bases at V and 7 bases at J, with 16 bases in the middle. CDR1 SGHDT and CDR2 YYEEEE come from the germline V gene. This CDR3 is CASRKGATANEQFF. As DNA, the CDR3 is TGTGCCAGCAGGAAAGGAGCAACTGCGAATGAGCAGTTCTTC. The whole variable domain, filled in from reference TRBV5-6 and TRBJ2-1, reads DAGVTQSPTHLIKTRGQQVTLRCSPKSGHDTVSWYQQALGQGPQFIFQYYEEEERQRGNFPDRFSGHQFPNYSSELNVNALLLGDSALYLCASRKGATANEQFFGPGTRLTVL.

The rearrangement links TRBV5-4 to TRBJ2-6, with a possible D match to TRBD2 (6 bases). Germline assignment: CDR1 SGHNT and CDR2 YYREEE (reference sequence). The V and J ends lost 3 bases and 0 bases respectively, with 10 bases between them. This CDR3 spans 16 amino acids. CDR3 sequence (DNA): TGTGCCAGCAGCTGGGGGGTGAGCTCTGGGGCCAACGTCCTGACTTTC. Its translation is CASSWGVSSGANVLTF. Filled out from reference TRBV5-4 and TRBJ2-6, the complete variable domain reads ETGVTQSPTHLIKTRGQQVTLRCSSQSGHNTVSWYQQALGQGPQFIFQYYREEENGRGNFPPRFSGLQFPNYSSELNVNALELDDSALYLCASSWGVSSGANVLTFGAGSRLTVL.

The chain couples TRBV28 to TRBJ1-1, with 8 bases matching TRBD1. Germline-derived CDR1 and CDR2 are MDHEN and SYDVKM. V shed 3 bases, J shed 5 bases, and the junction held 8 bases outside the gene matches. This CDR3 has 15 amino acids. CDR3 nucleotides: TGTGCCAGCAGTTTTCAGGGGGCTGAGGATACTGAAGCTTTCTTT. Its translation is CASSFQGAEDTEAFF.

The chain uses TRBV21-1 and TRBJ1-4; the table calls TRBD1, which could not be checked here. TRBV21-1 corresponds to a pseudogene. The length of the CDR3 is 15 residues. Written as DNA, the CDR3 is TGTGCCAGCAGCGTCCGGGACAGGGGCTTTGAAAAACTGTTTTTT. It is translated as CASSVRDRGFEKLFF.

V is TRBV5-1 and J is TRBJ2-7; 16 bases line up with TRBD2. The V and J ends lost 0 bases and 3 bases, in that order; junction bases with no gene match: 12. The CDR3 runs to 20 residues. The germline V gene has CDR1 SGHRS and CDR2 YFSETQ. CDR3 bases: TGCGCCAGCAGCTTGGTGGGCGCGGGGACTAGCGGGAGGGCCAACTACGAGCAGTACTTC. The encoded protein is CASSLVGAGTSGRANYEQYF.

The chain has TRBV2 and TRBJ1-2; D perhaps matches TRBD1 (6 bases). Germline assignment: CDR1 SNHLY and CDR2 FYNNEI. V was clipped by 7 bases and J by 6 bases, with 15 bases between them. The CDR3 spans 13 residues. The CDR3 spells CASTPGQAHGYTF. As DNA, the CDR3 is TGTGCCAGCACCCCGGGACAAGCCCATGGCTACACCTTC.

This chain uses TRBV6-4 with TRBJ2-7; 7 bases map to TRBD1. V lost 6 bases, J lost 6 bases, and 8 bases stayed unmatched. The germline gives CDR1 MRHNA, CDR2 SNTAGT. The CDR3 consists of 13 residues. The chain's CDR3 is CASRRDSFSEQYF. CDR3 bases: TGTGCCAGCAGAAGGGACAGCTTCTCCGAGCAGTACTTC.

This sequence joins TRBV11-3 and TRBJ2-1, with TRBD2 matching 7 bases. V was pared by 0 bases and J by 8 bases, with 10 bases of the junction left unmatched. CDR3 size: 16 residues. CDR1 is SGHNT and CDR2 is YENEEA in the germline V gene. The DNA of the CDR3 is TGTGCCAGCAGCTTAGATGGTTACGGGAGCGGGGATGAGCAGTTCTTC. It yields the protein CASSLDGYGSGDEQFF.

The CDR3 is CASSIRVKGNGYTF. The CDR3 DNA follows: TGTGCCAGTAGTATTCGGGTTAAAGGTAATGGCTACACCTTC. The chain combines TRBV19 with TRBJ1-2; D gene uncertain. The CDR3 spans 14 residues. Trimming pared 3 bases from V and 6 bases from J, leaving 14 bases between. Germline lookup yields CDR1 LNHDA and CDR2 SQIVND (reference sequence).

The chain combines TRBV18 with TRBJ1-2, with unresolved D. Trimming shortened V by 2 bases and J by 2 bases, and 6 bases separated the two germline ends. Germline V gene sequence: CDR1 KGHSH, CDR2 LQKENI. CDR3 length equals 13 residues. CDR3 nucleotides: TGTGCCAGCTCACCAGGGCAGAACTATGGCTACACCTTC. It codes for CASSPGQNYGYTF.

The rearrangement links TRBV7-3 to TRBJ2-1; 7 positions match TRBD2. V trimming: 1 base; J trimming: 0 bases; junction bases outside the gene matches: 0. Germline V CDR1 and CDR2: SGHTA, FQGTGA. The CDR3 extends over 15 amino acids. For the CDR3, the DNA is TGTGCCAGCAGCTTAAGCGGGAGCTCCTACAATGAGCAGTTCTTC. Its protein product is CASSLSGSSYNEQFF.

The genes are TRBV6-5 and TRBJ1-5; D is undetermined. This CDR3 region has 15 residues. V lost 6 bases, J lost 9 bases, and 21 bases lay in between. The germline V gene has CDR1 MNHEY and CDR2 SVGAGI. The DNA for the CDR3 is TGTGCCAGCAGCTTCGAAAGACACGGCCCTCGGCCCCAGCATTTT. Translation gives CASSFERHGPRPQHF.

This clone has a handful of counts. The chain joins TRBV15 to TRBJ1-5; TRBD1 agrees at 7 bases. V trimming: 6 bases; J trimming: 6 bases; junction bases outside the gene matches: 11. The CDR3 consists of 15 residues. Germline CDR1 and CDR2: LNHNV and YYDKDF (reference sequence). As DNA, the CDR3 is TGTGCCACCAGGGACAGGACTCGGGGTATTCAGCCCCAGCATTTT. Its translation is CATRDRTRGIQPQHF.

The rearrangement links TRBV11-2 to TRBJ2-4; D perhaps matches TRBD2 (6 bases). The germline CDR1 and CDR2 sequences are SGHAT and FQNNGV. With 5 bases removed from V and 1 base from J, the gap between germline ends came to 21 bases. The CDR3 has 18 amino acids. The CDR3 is CASSPALASGSAKNIQYF. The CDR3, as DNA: TGTGCCAGCAGCCCTGCACTAGCAAGCGGCTCGGCCAAAAACATTCAGTACTTC.

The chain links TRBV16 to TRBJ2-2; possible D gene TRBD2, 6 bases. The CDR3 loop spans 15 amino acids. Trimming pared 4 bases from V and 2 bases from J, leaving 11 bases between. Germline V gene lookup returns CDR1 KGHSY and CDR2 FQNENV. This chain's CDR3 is CASSPGTRNTGELFF. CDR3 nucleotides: TGTGCCAGCAGCCCCGGGACTCGAAACACCGGGGAGCTGTTTTTT.

The CDR3 protein is CASSLAPTGQGYTF. The CDR3 nucleotides read TGTGCCAGCAGCTTAGCCCCGACAGGACAGGGCTACACCTTC. The genes are TRBV11-2 and TRBJ1-2, with a tentative D call TRBD1 (6 bases). The CDR3 is 14 residues long. Per germline, CDR1 SGHAT and CDR2 FQNNGV. V was pared by 1 base and J by 8 bases, with 14 bases between.

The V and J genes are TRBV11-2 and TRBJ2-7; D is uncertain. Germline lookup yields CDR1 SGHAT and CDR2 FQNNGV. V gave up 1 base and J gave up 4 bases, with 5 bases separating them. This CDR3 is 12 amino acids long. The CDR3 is CASSLALYEQYF. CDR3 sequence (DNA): TGTGCCAGCAGCTTAGCACTGTACGAGCAGTACTTC. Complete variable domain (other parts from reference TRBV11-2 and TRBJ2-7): EAGVAQSPRYKIIEKRQSVAFWCNPISGHATLYWYQQILGQGPKLLIQFQNNGVVDDSQLPKDRFSAERLKGVDSTLKIQPAKLEDSAVYLCASSLALYEQYFGPGTRLTVT.

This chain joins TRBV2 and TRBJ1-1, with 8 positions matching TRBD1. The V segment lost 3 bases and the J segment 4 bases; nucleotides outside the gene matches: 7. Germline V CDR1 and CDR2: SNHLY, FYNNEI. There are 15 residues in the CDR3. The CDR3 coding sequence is TGTGCCAGCAGTGAGGCAGGGGGCAAGGTCACTGAAGCTTTCTTT. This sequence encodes CASSEAGGKVTEAFF.

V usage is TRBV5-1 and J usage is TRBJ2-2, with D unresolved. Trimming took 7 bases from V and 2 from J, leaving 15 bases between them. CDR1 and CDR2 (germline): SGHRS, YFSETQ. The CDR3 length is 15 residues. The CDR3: CASSPGGSNTGELFF. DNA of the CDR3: TGCGCCAGCTCCCCGGGTGGGTCAAACACCGGGGAGCTGTTTTTT. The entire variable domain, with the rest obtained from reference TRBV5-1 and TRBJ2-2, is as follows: KAGVTQTPRYLIKTRGQQVTLSCSPISGHRSVSWYQQTPGQGLQFLFEYFSETQRNKGNFPGRFSGRQFSNSRSEMNVSTLELGDSALYLCASSPGGSNTGELFFGEGSRLTVL.

The CDR3: CASSRQANTEAFF. Written as DNA, the CDR3 is TGCGCCAGCAGTCGACAGGCTAACACTGAAGCTTTCTTT. The rearrangement joins TRBV5-1 to TRBJ1-1; maybe TRBD1 (6 bases). The CDR3 covers 13 residues. V lost 5 bases to trimming and J lost 2 bases, with 10 bases between them. Germline CDR1 SGHRS, CDR2 YFSETQ. Complete variable domain (other parts from reference TRBV5-1 and TRBJ1-1): KAGVTQTPRYLIKTRGQQVTLSCSPISGHRSVSWYQQTPGQGLQFLFEYFSETQRNKGNFPGRFSGRQFSNSRSEMNVSTLELGDSALYLCASSRQANTEAFFGQGTRLTVV.

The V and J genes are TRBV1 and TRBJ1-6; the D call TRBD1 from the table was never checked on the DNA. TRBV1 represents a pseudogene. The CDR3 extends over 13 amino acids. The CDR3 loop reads CTSSQAGFGPLHF. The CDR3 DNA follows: TGCACCAGCAGCCAAGCTGGCTTTGGACCCCTCCACTTT.

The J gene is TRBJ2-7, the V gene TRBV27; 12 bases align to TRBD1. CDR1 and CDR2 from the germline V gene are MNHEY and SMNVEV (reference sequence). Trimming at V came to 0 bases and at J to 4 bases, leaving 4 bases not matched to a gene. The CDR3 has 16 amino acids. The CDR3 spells CASSLSLGQGAYEQYF. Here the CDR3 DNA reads TGTGCCAGCAGTTTATCGTTGGGACAGGGGGCGTACGAGCAGTACTTC.

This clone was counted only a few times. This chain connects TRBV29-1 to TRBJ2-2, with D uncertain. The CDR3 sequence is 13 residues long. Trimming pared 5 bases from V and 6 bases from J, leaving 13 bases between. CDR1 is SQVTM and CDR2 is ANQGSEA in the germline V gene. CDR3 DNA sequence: TGCAGCGTTCTCTTGCGGTACGCCGGGGAGCTGTTTTTT. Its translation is CSVLLRYAGELFF.

The DNA for the CDR3 is TGTGCCACCAGCAGAGTCCCGCTGGGACAGGGGGATCAGCCCCAGCATTTT. It translates to CATSRVPLGQGDQPQHF. The genes are TRBV15 and TRBJ1-5, with TRBD1 matching 11 bases. The CDR3 runs to 17 residues. With V trimmed by 1 base and J by 5 bases, 7 bases remained unmatched. Germline V gives CDR1 LNHNV, CDR2 YYDKDF (reference sequence).

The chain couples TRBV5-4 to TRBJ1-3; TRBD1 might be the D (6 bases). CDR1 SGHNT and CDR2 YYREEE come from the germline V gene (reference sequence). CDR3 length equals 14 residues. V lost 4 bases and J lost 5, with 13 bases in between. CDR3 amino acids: CASSVRGSRNTIYF. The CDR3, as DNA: TGTGCCAGCAGCGTCAGGGGAAGCCGAAACACCATATATTTT.

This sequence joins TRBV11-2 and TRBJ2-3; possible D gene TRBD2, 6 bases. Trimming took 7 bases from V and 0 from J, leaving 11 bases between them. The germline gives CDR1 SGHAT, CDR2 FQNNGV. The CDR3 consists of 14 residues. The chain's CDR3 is CASTRGLSTDTQYF. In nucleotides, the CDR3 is TGTGCCAGCACGCGGGGACTTAGCACAGATACGCAGTATTTT. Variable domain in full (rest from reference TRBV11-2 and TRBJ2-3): EAGVAQSPRYKIIEKRQSVAFWCNPISGHATLYWYQQILGQGPKLLIQFQNNGVVDDSQLPKDRFSAERLKGVDSTLKIQPAKLEDSAVYLCASTRGLSTDTQYFGPGTRLTVL.

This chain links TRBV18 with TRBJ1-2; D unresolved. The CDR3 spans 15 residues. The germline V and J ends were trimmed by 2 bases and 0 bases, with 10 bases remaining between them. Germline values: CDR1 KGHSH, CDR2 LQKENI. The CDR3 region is CASSPEGQANYGYTF. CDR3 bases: TGTGCCAGCTCACCAGAGGGCCAAGCTAACTATGGCTACACCTTC.

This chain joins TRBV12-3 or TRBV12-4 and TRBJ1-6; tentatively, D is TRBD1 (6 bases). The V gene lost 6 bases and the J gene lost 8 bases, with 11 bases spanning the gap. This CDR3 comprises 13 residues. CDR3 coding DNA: TGTGCCAGCAGCTTCGGACAGTATTCACCCCTCCACTTT. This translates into CASSFGQYSPLHF.

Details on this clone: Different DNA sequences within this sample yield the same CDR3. The CDR3 DNA is TGTGCCAGCAGCGTAACAGGTGCGGATTCACCCCTCCACTTT. Protein sequence: CASSVTGADSPLHF. The V call is TRBV9, the J call TRBJ1-6, with D perhaps matching TRBD1 (5 bases). Per germline, CDR1 SGDLS and CDR2 YYNGEE. The germline V and J ends were trimmed by 1 base and 8 bases, with 10 bases remaining between them. The CDR3 is made up of 14 amino acids.